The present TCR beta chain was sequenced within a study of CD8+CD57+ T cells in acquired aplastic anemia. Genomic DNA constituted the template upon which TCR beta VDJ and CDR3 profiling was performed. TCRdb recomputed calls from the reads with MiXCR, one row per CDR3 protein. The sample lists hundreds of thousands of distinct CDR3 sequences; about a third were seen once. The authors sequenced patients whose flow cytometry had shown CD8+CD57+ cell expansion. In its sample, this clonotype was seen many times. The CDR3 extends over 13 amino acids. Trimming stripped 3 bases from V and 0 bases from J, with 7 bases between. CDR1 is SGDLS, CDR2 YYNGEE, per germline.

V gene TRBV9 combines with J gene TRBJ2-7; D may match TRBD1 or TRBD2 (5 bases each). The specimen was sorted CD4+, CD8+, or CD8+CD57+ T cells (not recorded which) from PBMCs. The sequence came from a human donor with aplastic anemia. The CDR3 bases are TGTGCCAGCAGCGAGGGGAGCTCCTACGAGCAGTACTTC. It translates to CASSEGSSYEQYF.